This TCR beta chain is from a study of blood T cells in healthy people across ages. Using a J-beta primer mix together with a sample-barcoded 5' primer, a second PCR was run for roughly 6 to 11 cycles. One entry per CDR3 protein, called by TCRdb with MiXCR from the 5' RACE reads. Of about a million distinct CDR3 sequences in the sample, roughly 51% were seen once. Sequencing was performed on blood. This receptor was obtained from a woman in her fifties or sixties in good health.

The CDR3 nucleotides are TGCGCCAGCAGCTTGGGGTGGGGGCTTGGACAAGAGACCCAGTACTTC. It encodes CASSLGWGLGQETQYF. V and J are TRBV5-1 and TRBJ2-5, with a possible D match to TRBD1 (6 bases). In germline, CDR1 is SGHRS, CDR2 YFSETQ. The CDR3 contains 16 residues. Trimming removed 0 bases from V and 2 bases from J, with 14 bases in between.